The clone carrying this T cell receptor (beta chain) is judged large. Trimming took 3 bases from V and 5 from J, leaving 17 bases between them. This CDR3 is 15 amino acids long. CDR1 and CDR2 (germline): DFQATT, SNEGSKA (reference sequence). Profiled with immunoSEQ multiplex PCR; TCRdb holds only in-frame clones, not every one. The sample contains approximately 54,000 clones, roughly 89% of which appear only once. These data are taken from a study of blood T cell repertoires in COVID-19. This receptor was obtained from a man in his fifties with acute or convalescent COVID-19. V usage is TRBV20-1 and J usage is TRBJ2-1; a weak D match, TRBD2 (5 bases). The material sequenced was peripheral blood. In DNA, the CDR3 is TGCAGTGCTAGTGTACGGGATTTGTCCCACAATGAGCAGTTCTTC. Its translation: CSASVRDLSHNEQFF.